The rows below give T cell receptor beta chains drawn from one sample of a study of cytomegalovirus exposure and HLA in healthy donors. Libraries were prepared by immunoSEQ multiplex PCR; TCRdb keeps only in-frame clonotypes and omits some of them. The sample includes tens of thousands of clones, roughly 80% of them seen just once. The sample comprised PBMCs. The receptors shown here come from a woman aged 35 to 49 in good health and CMV-seropositive. CDR3s include the opening cysteine and the closing phenylalanine or tryptophan. D genes are given only for firm matches. Clone sizes are given selectively: once, few, many, or a class where the clone is expanded.

V: TRBV6-1
size: -
J: TRBJ2-7
D: TRBD1
CDR3: CASGHQRGRADEQYF
DNA: TGTGCCAGCGGCCATCAAAGGGGGCGCGCGGACGAGCAGTACTTC

V: TRBV5-4
size: -
J: TRBJ2-2
D: TRBD2
CDR3: CASSSGLAGPTGELFF
DNA: TGTGCCAGCAGCTCGGGACTAGCGGGACCTACCGGGGAGCTGTTTTTT

V: TRBV6-5
size: -
J: TRBJ2-7
D: TRBD1
CDR3: CASRSGTGTYEQYF
DNA: TGTGCCAGCAGATCCGGGACAGGTACCTACGAGCAGTACTTC

V: TRBV19
size: once
J: TRBJ1-5
D: -
CDR3: CASSIVRSGGSNQPQHF
DNA: TGTGCCAGTAGTATAGTGAGGAGTGGTGGGAGCAATCAGCCCCAGCATTTT

V: TRBV19
size: -
J: TRBJ2-3
D: TRBD2
CDR3: CASSIRGSGGATDTQYF
DNA: TGTGCCAGTAGTATAAGGGGAAGCGGGGGGGCCACAGATACGCAGTATTTT

V: TRBV9
size: -
J: TRBJ2-5
D: -
CDR3: CASSPSVGAKTQYF
DNA: TGTGCCAGCAGCCCCTCCGTGGGCGCGAAGACCCAGTACTTC

V: TRBV5-1
size: -
J: TRBJ1-2
D: TRBD1
CDR3: CASSLAGGTGFFGYTF
DNA: TGCGCCAGCAGCTTGGCGGGAGGGACAGGGTTTTTTGGCTACACCTTC

V: TRBV4-1
size: -
J: TRBJ2-5
D: TRBD1
CDR3: CASSQLDRDQETQYF
DNA: TGCGCCAGCAGCCAACTGGACAGGGACCAAGAGACCCAGTACTTC

V: TRBV2
size: few
J: TRBJ2-1
D: TRBD1
CDR3: CASSEWDRGVSEQFF
DNA: TGTGCCAGCAGTGAATGGGACAGGGGAGTGAGTGAGCAGTTCTTC

V: TRBV30
size: -
J: TRBJ1-1
D: -
CDR3: CAWSRGKAFF
DNA: TGTGCCTGGAGCCGGGGTAAAGCTTTCTTT

V: TRBV30
size: -
J: TRBJ2-7
D: TRBD1
CDR3: CAWRRGQGYEQYF
DNA: TGTGCCTGGAGGCGTGGACAGGGCTACGAGCAGTACTTC

V: TRBV2
size: -
J: TRBJ1-6
D: TRBD1
CDR3: CASSDLGGTGLSPLHF
DNA: TGTGCCAGCAGTGACTTGGGTGGGACAGGGTTGTCACCCCTCCACTTT

V: TRBV30
size: once
J: TRBJ2-6
D: -
CDR3: CAWSALTVNSGANVLTF
DNA: TGTGCCTGGAGTGCCCTGACAGTGAACTCTGGGGCCAACGTCCTGACTTTC

V: TRBV14
size: once
J: TRBJ2-7
D: TRBD1
CDR3: CASSQALDRGRFYEQYF
DNA: TGTGCCAGCAGCCAGGCCTTGGACAGGGGGCGATTCTACGAGCAGTACTTC

V: TRBV10-3
size: -
J: TRBJ1-6
D: -
CDR3: CAISEYGGPLHF
DNA: TGTGCCATCAGTGAGTACGGGGGGCCCCTCCACTTT

V: TRBV6-5
size: -
J: TRBJ2-5
D: -
CDR3: CASSRREKETQYF
DNA: TGTGCCAGCAGTAGACGGGAGAAAGAGACCCAGTACTTC

V: TRBV23-1
size: -
J: TRBJ1-5
D: TRBD1
CDR3: CASSRTGTGSQPQHF
DNA: TGCGCCAGCAGTCGGACCGGGACAGGGAGTCAGCCCCAGCATTTT

V: TRBV6-6
size: few
J: TRBJ2-1
D: TRBD1
CDR3: CASSYSQGHWNEQFF
DNA: TGTGCCAGCAGTTACTCACAGGGGCATTGGAATGAGCAGTTCTTC

V: TRBV25-1
size: -
J: TRBJ2-1
D: TRBD2
CDR3: CASSEWGTSDNEQFF
DNA: TGTGCCAGCAGTGAATGGGGGACTAGCGACAATGAGCAGTTCTTC

V: TRBV7-2
size: -
J: TRBJ2-3
D: TRBD2
CDR3: CASSSITSGRVGDTQYF
DNA: TGTGCCAGCAGCTCCATCACTAGCGGGAGGGTCGGGGATACGCAGTATTTT

V: TRBV15
size: -
J: TRBJ2-6
D: -
CDR3: CATSRHDRYSGANVLTF
DNA: TGTGCCACCAGCAGACACGACAGGTATTCTGGGGCCAACGTCCTGACTTTC

V: TRBV4-1
size: -
J: TRBJ2-5
D: -
CDR3: CASSQVGRTEQETQYF
DNA: TGCGCCAGCAGCCAAGTAGGTCGGACAGAACAAGAGACCCAGTACTTC

V: TRBV7-3
size: -
J: TRBJ2-2
D: TRBD2
CDR3: CASSSRASGGPNTGELFF
DNA: TGTGCCAGCAGCTCCCGGGCTAGCGGGGGCCCGAACACCGGGGAGCTGTTTTTT

V: TRBV20-1
size: -
J: TRBJ2-3
D: TRBD2
CDR3: CSARVAGVAYF
DNA: TGCAGTGCTAGAGTAGCGGGGGTAGCATATTTT

V: TRBV12-5
size: few
J: TRBJ1-3
D: TRBD1
CDR3: CASGLQDRGPGNTIYF
DNA: TGTGCTAGTGGCCTACAGGACAGGGGCCCAGGAAACACCATATATTTT

V: TRBV9
size: -
J: TRBJ1-2
D: -
CDR3: CASSVEGRGIYGYTF
DNA: TGTGCCAGCAGCGTAGAGGGGCGAGGTATCTATGGCTACACCTTC

V: TRBV14
size: once
J: TRBJ2-4
D: -
CDR3: CASSQAGTAKNIQYF
DNA: TGTGCCAGCAGCCAAGCCGGGACTGCGAAAAACATTCAGTACTTC

V: TRBV13
size: -
J: TRBJ2-1
D: -
CDR3: CASSTRSSYNEQFF
DNA: TGTGCCAGCAGCACACGGAGCTCCTACAATGAGCAGTTCTTC

V: TRBV5-1
size: -
J: TRBJ2-1
D: -
CDR3: CASSFPHANQGSNEQFF
DNA: TGCGCCAGCAGCTTTCCCCACGCAAACCAGGGGAGTAATGAGCAGTTCTTC

V: TRBV4-1
size: -
J: TRBJ1-5
D: -
CDR3: CASSHPGRAQPQHF
DNA: TGCGCCAGCAGCCACCCTGGCCGTGCTCAGCCCCAGCATTTT

V: TRBV7-8
size: once
J: TRBJ2-7
D: -
CDR3: CASSLASSLLEDF
DNA: TGTGCCAGCAGCTTAGCAAGTAGTCTGTTGGAGGACTTC

V: TRBV5-1
size: -
J: TRBJ2-5
D: -
CDR3: CASSPPVQETQYF
DNA: TGCGCCAGCAGCCCCCCCGTTCAAGAGACCCAGTACTTC

V: TRBV29-1
size: -
J: TRBJ1-1
D: -
CDR3: CSVGPSRTEAFF
DNA: TGCAGCGTCGGTCCTTCCCGGACTGAAGCTTTCTTT

V: TRBV11-1
size: -
J: TRBJ1-1
D: TRBD1
CDR3: CASSLEGAPNTEAFF
DNA: TGTGCCAGCAGCCTGGAGGGGGCCCCGAACACTGAAGCTTTCTTT

V: TRBV9
size: -
J: TRBJ2-7
D: TRBD2
CDR3: CASSAGLGDYEQYF
DNA: TGTGCCAGCAGCGCAGGACTAGGGGACTACGAGCAGTACTTC

V: TRBV7-2
size: -
J: TRBJ2-3
D: -
CDR3: CASSRPLAGFTDTQYF
DNA: TGTGCCAGCAGCCGCCCCCTGGCGGGATTCACAGATACGCAGTATTTT

V: TRBV28
size: few
J: TRBJ2-5
D: -
CDR3: CASRGVDSKETQYF
DNA: TGTGCCAGCAGGGGAGTGGACAGTAAAGAGACCCAGTACTTC

V: TRBV13
size: few
J: TRBJ2-3
D: -
CDR3: CASSSTGVRTDTQYF
DNA: TGTGCCAGCAGCTCCACGGGGGTGCGCACAGATACGCAGTATTTT

V: TRBV28
size: -
J: TRBJ1-1
D: TRBD1
CDR3: CASSQGGARTEAFF
DNA: TGTGCCAGCAGTCAAGGGGGCGCACGGACTGAAGCTTTCTTT

V: TRBV5-4
size: -
J: TRBJ2-5
D: TRBD1
CDR3: CASSYGQGETQYF
DNA: TGTGCCAGCAGCTACGGACAGGGCGAGACCCAGTACTTC

V: TRBV7-9
size: -
J: TRBJ1-3
D: -
CDR3: CASSLGAGISGNTIYF
DNA: TGTGCCAGCAGCTTAGGGGCGGGAATCTCAGGAAACACCATATATTTT